This T cell receptor beta chain was profiled in a study of blood T cells in healthy people across ages. Study-wide results and limits: Both higher diversity and more naive CD4+ cells marked long-lived donors when set against aged donors. TCR beta diversity tracked closely with naive T cell percentage.

Remarks on this clonotype: Its antigen remains unknown.

Donors ranged from roughly 6 to 100 years old and were healthy Caucasians in Russia. The use of a sample-barcoded 5' primer and a J-beta primer mix characterized a second PCR of roughly 7 to 11 cycles. TCRdb itself ran the 5' RACE reads through MiXCR, one entry per CDR3 protein. There are 1.5 million to 2 million distinct CDR3 sequences in the sample; 28% occur only once, and roughly 8% lies in the top ten. V was pared by 5 bases and J by 7 bases, with 16 bases of the junction left unmatched. Per germline, CDR1 MDHEN and CDR2 SYDVKM. This CDR3 region has 16 residues. This TCR was recovered from a woman in her 30s in good health. The chain uses TRBV28 and TRBJ2-5; 7 nucleotides agree with TRBD2. The sample comprised blood. The CDR3 is CASSHRPAGPGGTQYF. The CDR3 DNA follows: TGTGCCAGCAGTCACCGGCCCGCCGGGCCGGGGGGGACCCAGTACTTC.